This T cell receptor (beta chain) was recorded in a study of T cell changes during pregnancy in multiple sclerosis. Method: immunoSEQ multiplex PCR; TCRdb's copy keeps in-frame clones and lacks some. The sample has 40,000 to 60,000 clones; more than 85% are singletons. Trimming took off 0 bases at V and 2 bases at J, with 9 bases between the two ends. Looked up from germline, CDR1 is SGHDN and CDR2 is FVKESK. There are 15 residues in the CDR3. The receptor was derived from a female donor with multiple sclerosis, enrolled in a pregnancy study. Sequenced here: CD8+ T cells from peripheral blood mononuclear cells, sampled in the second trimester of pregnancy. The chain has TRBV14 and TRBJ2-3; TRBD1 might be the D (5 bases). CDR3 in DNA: TGTGCCAGCAGCCAAGATAGGGGTCTCACAGATACGCAGTATTTT. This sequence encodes CASSQDRGLTDTQYF.